The rows below give T cell receptor beta chains drawn from one sample of a study of response to subunit inactivated influenza vaccine. TCRdb analysed the RT-PCR reads with MiXCR anew, one entry per CDR3 protein. This sample has about 520,000 distinct CDR3 sequences, with approximately 7.8% found just once. Sequenced material: PBMCs from blood, taken less than 25 months after vaccination. The receptors here all came from a man aged 50-75 years who received an inactivated influenza vaccine. CDR3s include the opening cysteine and the closing phenylalanine or tryptophan. A D gene is named only where the DNA matches it firmly. Clone size is not always given. Where it is, it says once, few, many or a class for expanded clones.

v_call	clone_size	d_call	j_call	cdr3_aa	cdr3_nt
TRBV29-1	few	NA	TRBJ2-4	CSVEGGAGNIQYF	TGCAGCGTTGAAGGGGGGGCGGGGAACATTCAGTACTTC
TRBV7-2	many	NA	TRBJ2-7	CASSPRGLEQYF	TGTGCCAGCAGCCCCCGCGGGCTCGAGCAGTACTTC
TRBV29-1	many	NA	TRBJ2-1	CSLRAGAHEQFF	TGCAGCTTGAGGGCAGGGGCCCATGAGCAGTTCTTC
TRBV20-1	NA	TRBD1	TRBJ1-2	CSAGDRGSGYTF	TGCAGTGCTGGGGACAGGGGAAGCGGCTACACCTTC
TRBV18	NA	NA	TRBJ2-3	CASSKGQFTDTQYF	TGTGCCAGCTCCAAAGGACAGTTCACAGATACGCAGTATTTT
TRBV6-2/TRBV6-3	few	NA	TRBJ2-7	CASNPSVKYEQYF	TGTGCCAGCAATCCCTCGGTTAAGTACGAGCAGTACTTC
TRBV2	few	NA	TRBJ1-1	CASSHRDTEAFF	TGTGCCAGCAGTCACAGGGACACTGAAGCTTTCTTT
TRBV20-1	NA	NA	TRBJ2-1	CSVQDNEQFF	TGCAGTGTTCAGGATAATGAGCAGTTCTTC
TRBV7-6	many	TRBD1	TRBJ1-2	CASSLVQGTAYGYTF	TGTGCCAGCAGCTTAGTCCAAGGGACAGCCTATGGCTACACCTTC
TRBV29-1	NA	TRBD1	TRBJ1-4	CSVSGTGGEKLFF	TGCAGCGTTTCCGGGACAGGGGGCGAGAAACTGTTTTTT
TRBV5-6	few	NA	TRBJ1-5	CASSLIGNYSNQPQHF	TGTGCCAGCAGCTTGATTGGGAACTATAGCAATCAGCCCCAGCATTTT